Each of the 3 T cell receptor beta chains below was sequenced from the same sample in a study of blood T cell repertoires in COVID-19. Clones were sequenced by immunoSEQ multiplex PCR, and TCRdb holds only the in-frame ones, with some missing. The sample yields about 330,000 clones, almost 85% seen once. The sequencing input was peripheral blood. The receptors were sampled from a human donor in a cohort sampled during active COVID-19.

The CDR3 DNA follows: TGTGCCAGCAGCTTCGCAGGGGGCGGTGAAAAACTGTTTTTT. This encodes CASSFAGGGEKLFF. The chain carries TRBV7-9 and TRBJ1-4; 8 nucleotides align to TRBD1. The CDR3 consists of 14 residues. CDR1 and CDR2 from the germline V gene are SEHNR and FQNEAQ (reference sequence). After removal of 3 bases from V and 7 bases from J, the junction contained 4 bases not matched to a gene.

The CDR3 sequence: CAWSVRGSTEAFF. Here the CDR3 DNA reads TGTGCCTGGAGTGTACGGGGGAGCACTGAAGCTTTCTTT. The V and J genes are TRBV30 and TRBJ1-1; D perhaps matches TRBD1 (5 bases). V lost 0 bases to trimming and J lost 4 bases, with 9 bases between them. Germline values: CDR1 GTSNPN, CDR2 SVGIG (reference sequence). The CDR3 extends over 13 amino acids.

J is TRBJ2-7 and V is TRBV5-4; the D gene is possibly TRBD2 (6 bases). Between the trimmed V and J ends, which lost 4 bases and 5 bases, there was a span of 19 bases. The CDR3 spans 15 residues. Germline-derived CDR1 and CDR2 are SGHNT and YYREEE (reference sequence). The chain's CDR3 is CASSREFSGENEQYF. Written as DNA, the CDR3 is TGTGCCAGCAGCCGAGAATTTTCGGGAGAGAACGAGCAGTACTTC.